This T cell receptor beta chain was recorded in a study of radiotherapy plus CTLA-4 blockade in lung cancer listed by TCRdb under 2018. Broadly, across the study: Objective responses occurred in 18% of enrolled patients, and about 33% achieved disease control. The investigation overall reported the following: Increased serum interferon-beta after radiation, together with early dynamic changes in blood T cell clones, were reported to be the strongest predictors of response. After treatment with radiotherapy and ipilimumab, TCR clones that came from tumors expanded in the peripheral blood.

The study tested focal radiation therapy combined with CTLA-4 blockade (ipilimumab) in patients with chemo-refractory metastatic non-small-cell lung cancer. About this clone: What this receptor recognizes is not known. The record has no base qualities; no much larger clone is one base away.

The library was made by the immunoSEQ multiplex PCR assay. TCRdb obtained this table from immuneACCESS and retained in-frame rearrangements with V and J assigned. These tables miss some clones; where compared with another copy, unresolved V genes account for less than half of the shortfall, and the remainder is unexplained. The sample table contains 100,000 to 150,000 clones; only one count was recorded for approximately 80% of them. The leading ten clones occupy approximately 5.2% of the sample. According to the germline V gene, CDR1 reads MDHEN and CDR2 reads SYDVKM. The CDR3 runs 19 residues from the cysteine to the phenylalanine. Of the read, only the CDR3 DNA is kept; its 57 bases are in frame from base 1. V loses 4 bases at its end and J loses 4 bases; junction bases beyond the gene matches: 19.

The clonotype comes from a human donor with non-small cell lung cancer who had a partial response to radiotherapy plus ipilimumab. The specimen comprised peripheral blood, sampled from a patient treated with radiotherapy plus ipilimumab. Recombination linked TRBV28 to TRBJ2-3; 8 junctional bases match TRBD2. The CDR3 has the sequence CASSSTPVHSGIAADTQYF. The DNA reads TGTGCCAGCAGTTCTACCCCTGTTCATAGCGGGATAGCGGCAGATACGCAGTATTTT.